These 25 T cell receptor beta chains were all obtained from the same sample, sequenced in a study of control samples from healthy donors and cancer patients (TCRdb year 2020). The library was generated by the immunoSEQ multiplex PCR assay. TCRdb carries this immuneACCESS record with in-frame sequences only. Its versions omit some clonotypes, under half of them owing to an unresolved V gene in the studies checked, with the rest unexplained. Recorded for this sample are 65,000 to 85,000 clones; roughly 86% of them occurred a single time. Around 2% of the sample is in the top ten clones. The sequenced sample consisted of PBMCs. All receptors come from a woman aged 45-65 years with head and neck cancer.

This chain links TRBV3-1 (or the pseudogene TRBV3-2) with TRBJ1-1, with D perhaps TRBD1 (6 bases). The CDR3 spans 14 residues. The ends were cut back, 5 bases at V and 1 base at J, with 11 bases in the middle. CDR1 and CDR2 (germline): LGHDT, YNNKEL (reference sequence). DNA of the CDR3: TGTGCCAGCAGCGGGCAGGGGAGGAACACTGAAGCTTTCTTT. Its protein product is CASSGQGRNTEAFF.

This chain uses TRBV28 with TRBJ1-3, with D unclear. V was trimmed by 2 bases and J by 0 bases, leaving 5 bases between them. Germline CDR1 and CDR2: MDHEN and SYDVKM. This CDR3 is 14 amino acids long. Here the CDR3 reads CASSLTGSGNTIYF. CDR3 in DNA: TGTGCCAGCAGTTTAACCGGCTCTGGAAACACCATATATTTT. The full variable domain, in which reference TRBV28 and TRBJ1-3 provide the parts outside the CDR3, is DVKVTQSSRYLVKRTGEKVFLECVQDMDHENMFWYRQDPGLGLRLIYFSYDVKMKEKGDIPEGYSVSREKKERFSLILESASTNQTSMYLCASSLTGSGNTIYFGEGSWLTVV.

This chain joins TRBV10-2 and TRBJ1-5, with 9 bases lining up with TRBD1. The CDR3 loop spans 18 amino acids. CDR1 WSHSY and CDR2 SAAADI come from the germline V gene. The trim removed 4 bases at V and 0 bases at J, leaving 10 bases unmatched. CDR3 nucleotides: TGCGCCAGCAGTGTAGCGGGACAGGGACCTTATAGCAATCAGCCCCAGCATTTT. This translates into CASSVAGQGPYSNQPQHF.

The rearrangement joins TRBV18 to TRBJ1-5, with D uncertain. Germline loops: CDR1 KGHSH, CDR2 LQKENI. Trimming removed 6 bases at V and 4 bases at J, with 13 bases between. The CDR3 spans 14 residues. The CDR3 region is CASSPSGPNQPQHF. The DNA for the CDR3 is TGTGCCAGCTCCCCCTCCGGGCCGAATCAGCCCCAGCATTTT.

The chain uses TRBV28 and TRBJ1-1; D uncertain. V was cut by 8 bases and J by 9 bases, with 10 bases left in between. The CDR3 extends over 10 amino acids. The germline V gene has CDR1 MDHEN and CDR2 SYDVKM. CDR3 protein: CASRHGQAFF. In nucleotides, the CDR3 is TGTGCCAGCCGACACGGGCAAGCTTTCTTT.

The chain uses TRBV5-4 and TRBJ2-7; possible D gene TRBD2, 5 bases. V was trimmed by 1 base and J by 1 base, leaving 9 bases between them. Germline loops: CDR1 SGHNT, CDR2 YYREEE (reference sequence). This CDR3 has 14 amino acids. CDR3 nucleotide sequence: TGTGCCAGCAGCTTGACTAGTAGATCCTACGAGCAGTACTTC. It encodes CASSLTSRSYEQYF. Together with reference TRBV5-4 and TRBJ2-7, the CDR3 gives the full variable domain: ETGVTQSPTHLIKTRGQQVTLRCSSQSGHNTVSWYQQALGQGPQFIFQYYREEENGRGNFPPRFSGLQFPNYSSELNVNALELDDSALYLCASSLTSRSYEQYFGPGTRLTVT.

The rearrangement links TRBV28 to TRBJ1-2; 7 nucleotides align to TRBD1. The CDR3 totals 15 residues. V lost 6 bases, J lost 5 bases, and 12 bases stayed unmatched. Germline assignment: CDR1 MDHEN and CDR2 SYDVKM. CDR3 sequence: CASSSTGTADYGYTF. For the CDR3, the DNA is TGTGCCAGCAGCTCGACCGGGACAGCAGATTATGGCTACACCTTC.

This chain uses TRBV30 with TRBJ2-6; D gene unclear. CDR1 is GTSNPN and CDR2 is SVGIG in the germline V gene (reference sequence). The CDR3 extends over 13 amino acids. V was clipped by 4 bases and J by 0 bases, with 4 bases between them. CDR3 sequence reads: CAWTTSGANVLTF. Here the CDR3 DNA reads TGTGCCTGGACTACCTCTGGGGCCAACGTCCTGACTTTC. Drawing the rest from reference TRBV30 and TRBJ2-6, the complete variable domain is SQTIHQWPATLVQPVGSPLSLECTVEGTSNPNLYWYRQAAGRGLQLLFYSVGIGQISSEVPQNLSASRPQDRQFILSSKKLLLSDSGFYLCAWTTSGANVLTFGAGSRLTVL.

This chain links TRBV18 with TRBJ2-5; D call uncertain. The V end was cut by 4 bases, the J end by 9 bases, with 24 bases between. The CDR3 covers 16 residues. Germline V gives CDR1 KGHSH, CDR2 LQKENI. In DNA form, the CDR3 reads TGTGCCAGCTCACTTACGACCGGCACAACCCAAAGGGCCCAGTACTTC. Amino acid sequence: CASSLTTGTTQRAQYF.

The rearrangement joins TRBV30 to TRBJ1-2; TRBD1 is a possible D gene (6 bases). Trimming shortened V by 2 bases and J by 5 bases, and 12 bases separated the two germline ends. The CDR3 consists of 13 residues. Germline V CDR1 and CDR2: GTSNPN, SVGIG (reference sequence). CDR3 sequence reads: CAWSPTGEYGYTF. The CDR3 DNA is TGTGCCTGGAGTCCGACAGGAGAATATGGCTACACCTTC.

The CDR3 DNA follows: TGCGCCAGCAGCCAAGCCACTTGGACAGGGGGAATGGGAGGGACTGAAGCTTTCTTT. Residues: CASSQATWTGGMGGTEAFF. This chain connects TRBV4-3 to TRBJ1-1, with TRBD1 identical over 10 bases. Germline trimming cut 1 base from V and 5 bases from J; bases unmatched to any gene: 16. The CDR3 runs to 19 residues. The germline V gene has CDR1 LGHNA and CDR2 YSLEER.

The chain couples TRBV5-4 to TRBJ2-3; TRBD2 agrees at 9 bases. The V segment lost 4 bases and the J segment 5 bases; nucleotides outside the gene matches: 14. CDR1 is SGHNT, CDR2 YYREEE, per germline (reference sequence). This CDR3 spans 17 amino acids. The CDR3 sequence is CASSPPGTSPLVDTQYF. The DNA for the CDR3 is TGTGCCAGCAGCCCCCCCGGGACTAGCCCACTAGTAGATACGCAGTATTTT.

The rearrangement links TRBV7-2 to TRBJ1-2; a possible D gene is TRBD1 (6 bases). CDR1 and CDR2 (germline): SGHTA, FQGNSA. The CDR3 contains 19 residues. The V and J ends lost 1 base and 0 bases respectively, with 21 bases between them. DNA of the CDR3: TGTGCCAGCAGCTTAGGAGGGTCGGGACATCGTCCTGCTAACTATGGCTACACCTTC. Translating gives CASSLGGSGHRPANYGYTF.

The chain employs TRBV28 and TRBJ2-2, with TRBD1 matching 10 bases. Per germline, CDR1 MDHEN and CDR2 SYDVKM. This CDR3 region has 16 residues. The ends lost 5 bases at V and 6 bases at J; junction bases unmatched: 9. CDR3 sequence (DNA): TGTGCCAGCAGTACCCCGGGACAGGGGCGGGCCGGGGAGCTGTTTTTT. Protein sequence: CASSTPGQGRAGELFF.

V gene TRBV5-1 combines with J gene TRBJ2-2, with D perhaps TRBD1 (5 bases). V lost 4 bases to trimming and J lost 6 bases, with 10 bases between them. The CDR3 has 13 residues. The germline gives CDR1 SGHRS, CDR2 YFSETQ. The CDR3 sequence is CASSGAQPGELFF. CDR3 in DNA: TGCGCCAGCAGCGGGGCCCAACCCGGGGAGCTGTTTTTT.

The chain combines TRBV27 with TRBJ2-5; 9 bases line up with TRBD2. V dropped 4 bases and J dropped 5; count of bases not matched to a gene: 8. The CDR3 is 15 residues long. Looked up from germline, CDR1 is MNHEY and CDR2 is SMNVEV (reference sequence). In nucleotides, the CDR3 is TGTGCCAGCAGTTCCGCGGGGGGGACCGCGGAGACCCAGTACTTC. Amino acids: CASSSAGGTAETQYF.

The rearrangement links TRBV21-1 to TRBJ2-2. TRBV21-1 is listed as a pseudogene. The CDR3 sequence is 19 residues long. In DNA form, the CDR3 reads TGTGCCAGCAGCCAAAACTCTGTCGGGCGCAGGCCCAACACCGGGGAGCTGTTTTTT. It encodes CASSQNSVGRRPNTGELFF.

This clone came up once. The chain couples TRBV19 to TRBJ1-1, with 11 nucleotides matching TRBD1. The CDR3 is 17 residues long. The germline CDR1 and CDR2 sequences are LNHDA and SQIVND (reference sequence). The V and J ends lost 6 bases and 4 bases, in that order; junction bases with no gene match: 13. CDR3 protein: CASSLTGTGGFGTEAFF. In DNA, the CDR3 is TGTGCCAGTAGCCTGACCGGGACAGGGGGATTTGGCACTGAAGCTTTCTTT.

This chain uses TRBV28 with TRBJ1-5; D might be TRBD1 (6 bases). Deletions cut 7 bases from V and 2 bases from J, with 12 bases between. Germline V CDR1 and CDR2: MDHEN, SYDVKM. CDR3 length: 14 amino acids. The CDR3 loop is CASTAPGGNQPQHF. CDR3 DNA sequence: TGTGCCAGCACCGCCCCAGGGGGCAATCAGCCCCAGCATTTT.

This clone has just one count. The V and J genes are TRBV5-1 and TRBJ2-2, with D perhaps TRBD2 (5 bases). The length of the CDR3 is 16 residues. Germline CDR1 reads SGHRS; CDR2 reads YFSETQ. V was cut by 0 bases and J by 5 bases, with 14 bases left in between. CDR3 bases: TGCGCCAGCAGCTTGGAGGTCGTAGGGAGTACCGGGGAGCTGTTTTTT. Protein sequence: CASSLEVVGSTGELFF.

This clone was found once. The V gene is TRBV19, the J gene TRBJ2-3, with D tentatively TRBD1 (5 bases). The CDR3 consists of 15 residues. The V and J ends lost 5 bases and 3 bases respectively, with 15 bases between them. Germline V gene lookup returns CDR1 LNHDA and CDR2 SQIVND (reference sequence). Here the CDR3 reads CASSPQVRDTDTQYF. CDR3 nucleotide sequence: TGTGCCAGTAGTCCCCAGGTCAGGGATACAGATACGCAGTATTTT.

V gene TRBV11-2 combines with J gene TRBJ1-1; possible D gene TRBD1, 6 bases. The CDR3 totals 13 residues. Germline V lookup: CDR1 SGHAT, CDR2 FQNNGV. V was clipped by 7 bases and J by 2 bases, with 11 bases between them. The CDR3 DNA follows: TGTGCCAGCAACGAACAGGGAAACACTGAAGCTTTCTTT. Translating gives CASNEQGNTEAFF.

A single count supports this clone. This rearrangement joins TRBV9 to TRBJ2-1; the match to TRBD2 covers 11 bases. Germline CDR1 SGDLS, CDR2 YYNGEE. V was clipped by 2 bases and J by 10 bases; unmatched bases: 5. The CDR3 runs 14 residues. CDR3 bases: TGTGCCAGCAGCGTTGCTCCTAGCGGGGGGGAGCAGTTCTTC. Amino acids: CASSVAPSGGEQFF.

The chain recombines TRBV1 with TRBJ2-7. TRBV1 is a pseudogene. The CDR3 length is 10 residues. CDR3 bases: TGCACCAGCAGCCCCCCCGAGCAGTACTTC. Encoded protein: CTSSPPEQYF.

This sequence joins TRBV5-1 and TRBJ2-5; 10 bases agree with TRBD1. In germline, CDR1 is SGHRS, CDR2 YFSETQ. V lost 5 bases and J lost 5; bases outside the gene matches: 6. This CDR3 has 14 amino acids. CDR3 residues: CASRQTGGAETQYF. The DNA of the CDR3 is TGCGCCAGCAGGCAGACAGGGGGCGCGGAGACCCAGTACTTC.